This TCR beta chain was retrieved from a study of CD8 T cells in ankylosing spondylitis. Regarding the study as a whole: From matched ankylosing spondylitis synovial fluid, disease-linked clones were reportedly recovered at significantly enriched levels. Within peripheral blood, clones linked to disease were CD8+ and relatively rare.

TCRdb analysed the 5' RACE reads with MiXCR anew, one entry per CDR3 protein. This table holds under 150,000 distinct CDR3 sequences, roughly 15% found once. This clonotype has a handful of counts. Its antigen is still unknown. Trimming removed 1 base from V and 0 bases from J, with 2 bases in between. Looked up from germline, CDR1 is MGHRA and CDR2 is YSYEKL. The CDR3 spans 13 residues. Input material: blood, either unsorted or a sorted T cell fraction (not recorded which). The clonotype comes from a female donor with ankylosing spondylitis or in good health (not recorded which). The chain carries TRBV4-1 and TRBJ2-3, with D hard to call. Written as DNA, the CDR3 is TGCGCCAGCAGCCAAGTGAGCACAGATACGCAGTATTTT. As protein: CASSQVSTDTQYF.